This T cell receptor (beta chain) emerged from a study of T cell repertoires in cytomegalovirus infection. Whole-study context: Public TCR beta signatures indicated both CMV infection and matching HLA type.

Findings of the study overall: Using cumulative public TCR beta family frequency, the authors identified those who carried CMV together with the relevant HLA.

In this sample, this clonotype turned up many times. Its antigen is undetermined. TCRdb ran MiXCR on the reads and lists one entry per CDR3 protein. The table lists about 260,000 distinct CDR3 sequences, approximately 8.3% of them singletons. Sequencing input: PBMCs. This TCR was sampled from a human donor in good health (CMV status not recorded). Some clones in this sample may be carry-over from other donors' samples.

The CDR3 protein is CASSLLQGLTGELFF. The DNA of the CDR3 is TGTGCCAGCAGCTTGTTACAGGGACTCACCGGGGAGCTGTTTTTT. This chain connects TRBV5-5 to TRBJ2-2; possibly TRBD1 or TRBD2 for D (6 bases each). V was trimmed by 1 base and J by 4 bases, leaving 11 bases between them. In germline, CDR1 is SGHKS, CDR2 YYEKEE (reference sequence). The CDR3 covers 15 residues. Drawing the rest from reference TRBV5-5 and TRBJ2-2, the complete variable domain is DAGVTQSPTHLIKTRGQQVTLRCSPISGHKSVSWYQQVLGQGPQFIFQYYEKEERGRGNFPDRFSARQFPNYSSELNVNALLLGDSALYLCASSLLQGLTGELFFGEGSRLTVL.